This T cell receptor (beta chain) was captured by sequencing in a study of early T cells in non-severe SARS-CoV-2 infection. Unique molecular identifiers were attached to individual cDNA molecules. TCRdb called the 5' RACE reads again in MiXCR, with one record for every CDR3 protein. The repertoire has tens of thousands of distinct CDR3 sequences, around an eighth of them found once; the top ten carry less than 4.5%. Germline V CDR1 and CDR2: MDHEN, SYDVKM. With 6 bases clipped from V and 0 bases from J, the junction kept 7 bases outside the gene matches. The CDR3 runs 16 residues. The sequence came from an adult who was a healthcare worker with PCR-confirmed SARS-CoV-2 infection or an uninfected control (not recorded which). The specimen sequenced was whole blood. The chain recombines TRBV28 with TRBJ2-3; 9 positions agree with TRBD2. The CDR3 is CASSLGTSLSTDTQYF. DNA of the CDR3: TGTGCCAGCAGCCTCGGGACTAGCCTGAGCACAGATACGCAGTATTTT.